The T cell receptor beta chain described here comes from a study of cytomegalovirus exposure and HLA in healthy donors (dated by TCRdb to about 2017). For the wider study: A later analysis indicated that the 110 or so validation repertoires were generated on the platform also employed for the roughly 650 repertoires of the first cohort. The aim of the study was to test whether cataloging public T cell receptors could identify signatures of past pathogen exposure. A separate validation cohort of 90 to 150 different subjects was used in addition to the approximately 610-subject first cohort. High-throughput TCR immunosequencing, statistical association of individual TCRs with disease status, and machine learning were combined to predict cytomegalovirus infection status. Beyond this particular receptor, the publication reports: A later analysis had no HLA typing for the validation cohort, so co-occurrence there was scored across all 130 or so repertoires. Cytomegalovirus status was reported to be diagnosed by the classifier with high specificity and sensitivity in both the original and validation cohorts. In a later analysis, TCRs clustered in the first cohort were found to also tend to co-occur in the 130 or so validation repertoires, with 90% to 95% of cluster scores above 0. The study listed 150 to 200 TCR beta chains as associated with cytomegalovirus. While some public TCRs were present in many individuals, most TCR sequences turned up only very rarely across donors. The authors suggested that the approach could potentially be generalized to other disease states and immunological phenotypes. A few of the identified cytomegalovirus-associated TCR beta chains were confirmed in vitro to be specific for cytomegalovirus antigens.

The donors belonged to the validation cohort of 90 to 150 subjects, which was separate from the approximately 610-subject first cohort. The method behind the library was the immunoSEQ multiplex PCR assay. Turning to the authors' computational methods: To diagnose cytomegalovirus status from the catalog of TCR beta chain sequences, a statistical classification framework was built. TCRdb mirrors the immuneACCESS table, restricted to in-frame sequences. Some clones are absent from its copies; in checked studies, under half trace to an unresolved V gene, and the reason for the others is unknown. D and trimming were read from the DNA, whereas the V and J calls and clone size are those reported in that table. The sample includes 210,000 or so clones, with 88% observed a single time. 2.9% of the sample goes to the ten largest clones. Comment on this clone: Which antigen it targets is not known. The sample holds no much larger clone one base away, and base qualities are not on file.

The germline V gene yields MDHEN for CDR1 and SYDVKM for CDR2. Trimming removed 4 bases from V and 6 bases from J, leaving 9 bases between the germline ends. There are 13 amino acids in the CDR3, from cysteine to phenylalanine inclusive. Just CDR3 DNA is preserved here, 39 bases in frame from base 1. Here the chain combines TRBV28 and TRBJ1-4, with the D segment identity uncertain. The TCR comes from a woman aged 18-29 years in good health and CMV-seronegative. Material: PBMCs. The CDR3 in this case is CASSYTSDEKLFF. The sequenced DNA: TGTGCCAGCAGTTACACCTCTGATGAAAAACTGTTTTTT.